The rows below give T cell receptor beta chains drawn from one sample of a study of technical replicates of blood from several donors. Method: immunoSEQ multiplex PCR; TCRdb's copy keeps in-frame clones and lacks some. The sample has 98,000 or so clones, about 96% seen once; the top ten hold about 0.21%. Sequencing was done on a sample of T cells isolated from PBMCs. These receptors all stem from a human donor in good health. CDR3s include the opening cysteine and the closing phenylalanine or tryptophan. D genes are given only for firm matches. Rows give clone size only sometimes, using once, few, many, or a class for an expanded clone.

cdr3_length	v_call	d_call	clone_size	j_call	cdr3_nt	cdr3_aa
14	TRBV2	NA	NA	TRBJ1-5	TGTGCCAGCAGAGGGGGAACTAGCAATCAGCCCCAGCATTTT	CASRGGTSNQPQHF
13	TRBV6-6	NA	NA	TRBJ2-7	TGTGCCAGCAGTCTAAATCCATTCTACGAGCAGTACTTC	CASSLNPFYEQYF
15	TRBV6-1	NA	NA	TRBJ2-3	TGTGCCAGCAGCCAAAGCGGAAGCCGGACAGATACGCAGTATTTT	CASSQSGSRTDTQYF
14	TRBV18	NA	NA	TRBJ1-3	TGTGCCAGCTCACCGGACAGTACTGGAAACACCATATATTTT	CASSPDSTGNTIYF
13	TRBV29-1	NA	NA	TRBJ1-5	TGCAGCGTTGTACAGCAGGGCAATCAGCCCCAGCATTTT	CSVVQQGNQPQHF
14	TRBV7-2	TRBD1	NA	TRBJ1-1	TGTGCCAGCAGCGCGCAGACAGGGCACACTGAAGCTTTCTTT	CASSAQTGHTEAFF
16	TRBV5-1	TRBD2	once	TRBJ2-3	TGCGCCAGCAGCTTGATATCTAGCGGTTCCACAGATACGCAGTATTTT	CASSLISSGSTDTQYF
13	TRBV6-5	TRBD2	NA	TRBJ2-5	TGTGCCAGCAGGGCCTGGGGGGGGGAGACCCAGTACTTC	CASRAWGGETQYF
16	TRBV27	TRBD1	NA	TRBJ2-1	TGTGCCAGCAGTCTAACCCCCGGGACAGACTACAATGAGCAGTTCTTC	CASSLTPGTDYNEQFF
13	TRBV2	TRBD2	NA	TRBJ2-5	TGTGCCAGCAGTGTGCGGGGGGAAGGGACCCAGTACTTC	CASSVRGEGTQYF
11	TRBV10-1	NA	few	TRBJ1-1	TGCGCCAGCAGGTCCGACACTGAAGCTTTCTTT	CASRSDTEAFF
15	TRBV7-9	TRBD1	NA	TRBJ1-4	TGTGCCAGCAACAGACAGGGAACAGCTAATGAAAAACTGTTTTTT	CASNRQGTANEKLFF
15	TRBV6-5	TRBD1	NA	TRBJ2-2	TGTGCCAGCAGTAGGGGACAGGGATCTACCGGGGAGCTGTTTTTT	CASSRGQGSTGELFF
14	TRBV6-6	TRBD1	NA	TRBJ1-1	TGTGCCAGCAGTTCCGGACAGGGAAACACTGAAGCTTTCTTT	CASSSGQGNTEAFF
15	TRBV6-1	NA	NA	TRBJ1-1	TGTGCCAGCAGTGAAGCTATTACAGGGACGACTGAAGCTTTCTTT	CASSEAITGTTEAFF
15	TRBV7-9	NA	NA	TRBJ2-1	TGTGCCAGCAGCCCATTTCGGTTGGTGGTAGATGAGCAGTTCTTC	CASSPFRLVVDEQFF
12	TRBV2	NA	NA	TRBJ1-2	TGTGCCAGCAGGACACTGAACTATGGCTACACCTTC	CASRTLNYGYTF
14	TRBV5-1	NA	NA	TRBJ1-1	TGCGCCAGCAGCTTGGATCGGGTATACACTGAAGCTTTCTTT	CASSLDRVYTEAFF
17	TRBV5-1	NA	NA	TRBJ2-7	TGCGCCAGCAGCTTGGAGGTGGGCCTAGCGACCGGAAACGAGCAGTACTTC	CASSLEVGLATGNEQYF
14	TRBV7-9	NA	NA	TRBJ2-1	TGTGCCAGCAGCCACCGGGAGCGGAACAATGAGCAGTTCTTC	CASSHRERNNEQFF
14	TRBV2	TRBD2	NA	TRBJ2-1	TGTGCCAGCATGACGGGACTAGCTAACAATGAGCAGTTCTTC	CASMTGLANNEQFF
16	TRBV6-4	NA	NA	TRBJ2-1	TGTGCCAGCAGTCGTGTCTGGGGTAGCGGATACAATGAGCAGTTCTTC	CASSRVWGSGYNEQFF
17	TRBV5-4	NA	NA	TRBJ2-3	TGTGCCAGCAGCCATTTGGGCCCAATGAAAAGGACAGATACGCAGTATTTT	CASSHLGPMKRTDTQYF
16	TRBV5-6	TRBD2	NA	TRBJ2-5	TGTGCCAGCGGCGCTCTAGCGGGATGGGTCGAAGAGACCCAGTACTTC	CASGALAGWVEETQYF
14	TRBV7-8	NA	NA	TRBJ2-1	TGTGCCAGCAGCTTAGGGGCCCTCTACAATGAGCAGTTCTTC	CASSLGALYNEQFF
14	TRBV5-1	NA	once	TRBJ2-7	TGCGCCAGCACCCCGGGGGACCTGGGCTCCGAGCAGTACTTC	CASTPGDLGSEQYF
15	TRBV6-5	TRBD1	NA	TRBJ1-5	TGTGCCAGCAGTTTCTCGGGACAGGGATCTCAGCCCCAGCATTTT	CASSFSGQGSQPQHF
14	TRBV4-1	TRBD1	NA	TRBJ2-7	TGCGCCAGCAGCCAAAGACAGGGGGCACACGAGCAGTACTTC	CASSQRQGAHEQYF
13	TRBV6-5	NA	NA	TRBJ1-2	TGTGCCAGCAGTTCGACAGGACCCTATGGCTACACCTTC	CASSSTGPYGYTF
15	TRBV6-6	TRBD1	NA	TRBJ2-7	TGTGCCAGCACCCGAATATCCCGACAGGGCCCCGAGCAGTACTTC	CASTRISRQGPEQYF
15	TRBV2	NA	few	TRBJ1-2	TGTGCCAGCAGTGAGATAAACCGGGACACTGGAGGCTACACCTTC	CASSEINRDTGGYTF
15	TRBV5-1	NA	NA	TRBJ2-7	TGCGCCAGCAGCGGGTTGGGGGGTTTACCCTACGAGCAGTACTTC	CASSGLGGLPYEQYF
17	TRBV12-5	TRBD1	NA	TRBJ1-1	TGTGCTAGTGGTTTCGTATCCGGGACAGGGCCTCTCACTGAAGCTTTCTTT	CASGFVSGTGPLTEAFF
16	TRBV5-1	TRBD1	NA	TRBJ2-2	TGCGCCAGCACCCCCAGGGGGACAGGGGGGCCGGGGGAGCTGTTTTTT	CASTPRGTGGPGELFF
14	TRBV5-4	NA	NA	TRBJ1-4	TGTGCCAGCAGCTTTCAAGGGGTCCCGACAAAACTGTTTTTT	CASSFQGVPTKLFF
15	TRBV10-1	NA	NA	TRBJ2-2	TGCGCCAGCAGTGCTCAGGGAAGGGGGACCGGGGAGCTGTTTTTT	CASSAQGRGTGELFF
17	TRBV19	TRBD2	once	TRBJ2-7	TGTGCCAGTAGTGTCTCCCACACTAGCGGGTCTCCCTACGAGCAGTACTTC	CASSVSHTSGSPYEQYF
16	TRBV19	NA	NA	TRBJ1-5	TGTGCCAGTAGTGGTGGCCAGGTCTTTAGCAATCAGCCCCAGCATTTT	CASSGGQVFSNQPQHF
17	TRBV12-5	NA	once	TRBJ1-6	TGTGCTAGTGGTTTGGTACCCGGACGAGGGCGGAATTCACCCCTCCACTTT	CASGLVPGRGRNSPLHF
16	TRBV6-5	TRBD2	NA	TRBJ2-7	TGTGCCAGCAGTTACCCCGGACTAGCGGGTTACTACGAGCAGTACTTC	CASSYPGLAGYYEQYF
14	TRBV19	NA	NA	TRBJ1-1	TGTGCCAGCGCAAACAGGGTTGGGAACACTGAAGCTTTCTTT	CASANRVGNTEAFF
15	TRBV5-1	TRBD1	NA	TRBJ2-7	TGCGCCAGCAGCTTGGTGGACAGGGGGGGAGTGGAGCAGTACTTC	CASSLVDRGGVEQYF
13	TRBV19	NA	NA	TRBJ1-5	TGTGCCAGTAGTATGAAGGGGGAGCAGCCCCAGCATTTT	CASSMKGEQPQHF